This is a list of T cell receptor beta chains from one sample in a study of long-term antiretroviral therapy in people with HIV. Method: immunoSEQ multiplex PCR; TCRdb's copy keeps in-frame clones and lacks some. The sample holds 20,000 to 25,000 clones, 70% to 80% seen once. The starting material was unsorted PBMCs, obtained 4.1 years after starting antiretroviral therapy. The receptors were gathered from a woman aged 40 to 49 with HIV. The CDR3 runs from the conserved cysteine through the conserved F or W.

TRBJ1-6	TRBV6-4	CASSVDRDSPLHF
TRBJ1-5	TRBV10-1	CASSETGLNQPQHF
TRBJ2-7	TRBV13	CASSFLRQTGSYEQYF
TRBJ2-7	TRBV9	CASSLDGLRKHF
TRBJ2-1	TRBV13	CASSLVPVNEQFF
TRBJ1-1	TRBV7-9	CASSFLPSDTEAFF
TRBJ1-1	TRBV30	CAWRIGRVNTEAFF
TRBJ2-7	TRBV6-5	CASSLQSGFPYEQYF
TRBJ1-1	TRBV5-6	CASSLAAGMNTEAFF
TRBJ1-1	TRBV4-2	CASSQVSGGDIRTTEAFF
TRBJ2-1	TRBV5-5	CASSLGGAYNEQFF
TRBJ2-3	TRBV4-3	CASSLRPRTEYTDTQYF
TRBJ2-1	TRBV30	CAWSVTSAPQFF
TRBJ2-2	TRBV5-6	CASTRAGELFF
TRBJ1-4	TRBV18	CASSPGADEKLFF
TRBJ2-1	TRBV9	CASSGDRGQQFF
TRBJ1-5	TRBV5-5	CASGYSNQPQHF
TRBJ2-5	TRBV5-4	CASSPGLAAEETQYF
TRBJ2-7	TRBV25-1	CASSEGAGEQYF
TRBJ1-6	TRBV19	CASVEGQGNSPLHF
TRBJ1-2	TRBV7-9	CASSSNQGYGYTF
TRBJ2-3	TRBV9	CASSVTGSTDTQYF
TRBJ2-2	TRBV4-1	CASSLLQNTGELFF
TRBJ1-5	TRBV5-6	CASSLGSNQPQHF
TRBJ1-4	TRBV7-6	CASSPSVEGTWEKLFF
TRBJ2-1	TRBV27	CASSLWVSGRAKEQFF
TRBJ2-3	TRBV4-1	CASSQDNPREFSDTQYF
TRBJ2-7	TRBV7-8	CASRELGQGASYEQYF
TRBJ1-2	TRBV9	CASRPGGYYGYTF
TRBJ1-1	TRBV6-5	CASNRQAGATEAFF
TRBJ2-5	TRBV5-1	CASSLGLAGVGETQYF
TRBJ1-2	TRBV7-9	CASSPQQDYYGYTF
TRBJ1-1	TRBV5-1	CASSLVGQANTEAFF
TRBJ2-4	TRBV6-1	CASIAPWGIQNIQYF
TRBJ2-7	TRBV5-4	CASSLGGAGYEQYF
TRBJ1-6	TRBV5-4	CASSLWGAPLHF
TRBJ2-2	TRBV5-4	CASSFRVAGGLGELFF
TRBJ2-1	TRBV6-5	CASSSEVSGGDEQFF
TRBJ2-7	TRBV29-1	CSAEDGLTYEQYF
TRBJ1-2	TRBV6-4	CASSPGTVNYGYTF
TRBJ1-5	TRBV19	CASSISGLRQPQHF
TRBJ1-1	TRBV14	CASSQDFQFRDRGGTEAFF
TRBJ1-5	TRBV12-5	CASGLGDSQPQHF
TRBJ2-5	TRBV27	CASSPVAGLGTQYF
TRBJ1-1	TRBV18	CASSPGTYTEAFF
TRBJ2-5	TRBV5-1	CASTGLKETQYF
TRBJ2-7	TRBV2	CASRVLGQGALEQYF
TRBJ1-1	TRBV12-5	CASGSPGGAYTEAFF
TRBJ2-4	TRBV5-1	CASSYGQGGGKNIQYF
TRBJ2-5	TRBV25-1	CASSSLAGESQETQYF
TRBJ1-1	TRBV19	CASNQPQGNTEAFF
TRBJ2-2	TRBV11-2	CASSTIQGADTGELFF
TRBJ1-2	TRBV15	CATSRDRIGYTF